A selection of T cell receptor beta chains follows, all from one sample in a study of beta chain features in type 1 diabetes. The table came from immunoSEQ multiplex PCR; TCRdb's copy has only in-frame clones and leaves some out. The sample has a few hundred thousand clones; 24% are singletons. The sample was naive CD4+ T cells from blood. The source of these receptors is a woman aged 25-40 years with type 1 diabetes. Each CDR3 is given with its conserved first and last residue. D genes are given only for firm matches. The listing skips clone size in some rows; elsewhere it reads once, few, many or a size class.

v_gene	d_gene	j_gene	abundance	CDR3aa	CDR3nt
TRBV7-3	TRBD2	TRBJ2-1	few	CASSLWTSGTNEQFF	TGTGCCAGCAGCCTTTGGACTAGCGGGACAAATGAGCAGTTCTTC
TRBV7-3	-	TRBJ1-1	few	CASSLGLGLEAFF	TGTGCCAGCAGCCTGGGATTGGGACTAGAGGCTTTCTTT
TRBV9	-	TRBJ2-1	few	CASSVDRLGNEQFF	TGTGCCAGCAGCGTTGACAGGCTGGGCAATGAGCAGTTCTTC
TRBV18	TRBD2	TRBJ2-7	-	CASSPREGVYEQYF	TGTGCCAGCTCTCCCCGGGAGGGAGTCTACGAGCAGTACTTC
TRBV7-9	-	TRBJ2-6	-	CASSFGAAVSGANVLTF	TGTGCCAGCAGCTTCGGAGCGGCCGTCTCTGGGGCCAACGTCCTGACTTTC
TRBV30	TRBD2	TRBJ2-5	few	CARGTSGYLRGETQYF	TGTGCCAGGGGGACTAGCGGCTACCTCCGGGGCGAGACCCAGTACTTC
TRBV2	-	TRBJ2-7	few	CASKTQDYEQYF	TGTGCCAGCAAGACCCAGGACTACGAGCAGTACTTC
TRBV4-1	-	TRBJ1-2	-	CASSQPITGFYGYTF	TGCGCCAGCAGCCAACCGATTACAGGCTTCTATGGCTACACCTTC
TRBV29-1	-	TRBJ2-5	few	CSVVQGAETQYF	TGCAGCGTGGTACAGGGTGCGGAGACCCAGTACTTC
TRBV30	-	TRBJ1-2	-	CARREGEDYGYTF	TGTGCCCGACGTGAGGGGGAAGACTATGGCTACACCTTC
TRBV11-3	-	TRBJ2-1	-	CASSPMGASWNEQFF	TGTGCCAGCAGCCCTATGGGGGCCAGCTGGAATGAGCAGTTCTTC
TRBV5-1	TRBD2	TRBJ2-7	few	CASSSSGSSYEQYF	TGCGCCAGCAGCTCTAGCGGGAGCTCCTACGAGCAGTACTTC
TRBV30	TRBD1	TRBJ1-4	few	CAWSGQGDEKLFF	TGTGCCTGGAGCGGACAGGGGGATGAAAAACTGTTTTTT
TRBV14	-	TRBJ1-2	-	CASSQGVNYGYTF	TGTGCCAGCAGCCAAGGAGTTAACTATGGCTACACCTTC
TRBV29-1	-	TRBJ1-2	-	CSVGETDYGYTF	TGCAGCGTTGGGGAGACGGACTATGGCTACACCTTC
TRBV12-5	-	TRBJ1-2	few	CASGFPSDSYGYTF	TGTGCTAGTGGTTTCCCTTCGGACAGCTATGGCTACACCTTC
TRBV9	-	TRBJ1-1	few	CASSVDGRGRENTEAFF	TGTGCCAGCAGCGTAGATGGCAGGGGCAGGGAGAACACTGAAGCTTTCTTT
TRBV28	TRBD1	TRBJ2-3	-	CASSFGQGAPSTDTQYF	TGTGCCAGCAGTTTCGGACAGGGGGCGCCTAGCACAGATACGCAGTATTTT
TRBV28	TRBD2	TRBJ2-1	-	CASSSLAGGLRNEQFF	TGTGCCAGCAGTTCGCTAGCGGGAGGTCTGAGAAATGAGCAGTTCTTC
TRBV6-4	TRBD2	TRBJ2-1	few	CASRSGSTDEQFF	TGTGCCAGCAGAAGCGGGAGTACAGATGAGCAGTTCTTC
TRBV9	-	TRBJ2-7	-	CASSVAKEAEQYF	TGTGCCAGCAGCGTAGCTAAGGAGGCCGAGCAGTACTTC
TRBV6-1	-	TRBJ1-2	-	CASSDRAWYGYTF	TGTGCCAGCAGTGACAGGGCCTGGTACGGCTACACCTTC
TRBV5-1	-	TRBJ2-3	-	CASSRGTPTDTQYF	TGCGCCAGCAGCCGCGGGACTCCCACAGATACGCAGTATTTT
TRBV10-3	-	TRBJ1-2	few	CAISESSGNYGYTF	TGTGCCATCAGTGAGTCTTCGGGGAACTATGGCTACACCTTC
TRBV9	-	TRBJ2-1	-	CASSVAVYNEQFF	TGTGCCAGCAGCGTAGCGGTGTACAATGAGCAGTTCTTC
TRBV6-5	-	TRBJ2-3	-	CASSRSGPDTQYF	TGTGCCAGCAGTAGAAGCGGTCCAGATACGCAGTATTTT
TRBV5-6	-	TRBJ1-1	-	CASSLTNMNTEAFF	TGTGCCAGCAGCTTGACGAACATGAACACTGAAGCTTTCTTT
TRBV27	TRBD1	TRBJ1-2	few	CASSSPGQGGGYTF	TGTGCCAGCAGTTCCCCGGGACAGGGAGGCGGCTACACCTTC
TRBV9	TRBD1	TRBJ1-2	-	CASSVQGQGTIGYTF	TGTGCCAGCAGCGTACAGGGACAGGGGACGATTGGCTACACCTTC
TRBV6-5	-	TRBJ1-3	-	CASSSPPGTGNTIYF	TGTGCCAGCAGCTCGCCTCCGGGAACTGGAAACACCATATATTTT
TRBV15	TRBD1	TRBJ2-7	few	CATSRGTGGEQYF	TGTGCCACCAGCAGAGGGACAGGGGGCGAGCAGTACTTC
TRBV19	-	TRBJ2-7	-	CASSSLGRSYEQYF	TGTGCCAGTAGTAGCCTGGGTCGGAGCTACGAGCAGTACTTC
TRBV30	-	TRBJ2-3	few	CAWSVGGADTQYF	TGTGCCTGGAGTGTAGGAGGGGCTGATACGCAGTATTTT
TRBV1	-	TRBJ2-5	-	CTSSRREARSQETQYF	TGCACCAGCAGCCGCCGAGAGGCTAGGAGCCAAGAGACCCAGTACTTC
TRBV29-1	-	TRBJ2-2	few	CSVTEPNTGELFF	TGCAGCGTTACGGAGCCGAACACCGGGGAGCTGTTTTTT
TRBV10-3	TRBD1	TRBJ2-1	-	CAIKVETGFNEQFF	TGTGCCATCAAGGTCGAGACAGGGTTCAATGAGCAGTTCTTC
TRBV18	TRBD1	TRBJ2-7	few	CASSRLQGAGEQYF	TGTGCCAGCTCGCGACTTCAGGGGGCAGGGGAGCAGTACTTC
TRBV29-1	-	TRBJ2-5	-	CSVVGQGKETQYF	TGCAGCGTTGTAGGGCAGGGGAAAGAGACCCAGTACTTC
TRBV15	TRBD1	TRBJ1-1	-	CATSRGDSTEAFF	TGTGCCACCAGCAGAGGGGACAGCACTGAAGCTTTCTTT
TRBV19	-	TRBJ1-5	-	CASTEYSNQPQHF	TGTGCCAGTACGGAGTATAGCAATCAGCCCCAGCATTTT